This T cell receptor (beta chain) was sequenced during a study of radiation and T cells in renal cell carcinoma. Overall study findings and caveats: Without pretreatment biopsies, baseline tumor clonotype presence was undetermined.

Time point meaning: baseline pretreatment blood. Specified treatment: 15 Gy SBRT to primary tumor, nephrectomy 4 weeks later. Radiation-treated patients gave blood at baseline, week 2 and week 4. TCRdb keeps only in-frame clones here, not all; method: immunoSEQ multiplex PCR. The repertoire holds 130,000 to 150,000 clones, 88% seen once, with over 3.5% in the top ten. As to this clone: What it binds is not known.

Source: blood, taken from a patient whose treatment included radiotherapy and nephrectomy. This receptor was obtained from an older woman with renal cell carcinoma.

CDR3 in amino acids: CASALYTGSTEAFF. The DNA of the CDR3 is TGTGCCAGCGCCTTATATACAGGGTCCACTGAAGCTTTCTTT. V is TRBV14 and J is TRBJ1-1, with D possibly matching TRBD1 (6 bases). Germline V gives CDR1 SGHDN, CDR2 FVKESK. Trimming shortened V by 8 bases and J by 4 bases, and 17 bases separated the two germline ends. This CDR3 is 14 amino acids long.